This T cell receptor (beta chain) was identified in a study of T cell responses to AZD1222 COVID-19 vaccine. Generated by immunoSEQ multiplex PCR, the TCRdb table keeps only in-frame clones and is missing some. The sample lists about 130,000 clones, more than 70% occurring once. The table lists this clone with a count of one. What it binds is not known. Notes on the study in general: Distributed over spike, vaccine-associated CD4 TCRs predominated at 160-218 and 743-854.

The CDR3 totals 13 residues. V lost 6 bases and J lost 8, with 13 bases in between. The germline CDR1 and CDR2 sequences are KGHSH and LQKENI. This TCR came from an adult in good health. The chain couples TRBV18 to TRBJ1-4; D might be TRBD1 (6 bases). This material consisted of peripheral blood, taken on day 0 of AZD1222 vaccination. CDR3 bases: TGTGCCAGCTCCACCTCGAGGGGGGAAAAACTGTTTTTT. It encodes CASSTSRGEKLFF.